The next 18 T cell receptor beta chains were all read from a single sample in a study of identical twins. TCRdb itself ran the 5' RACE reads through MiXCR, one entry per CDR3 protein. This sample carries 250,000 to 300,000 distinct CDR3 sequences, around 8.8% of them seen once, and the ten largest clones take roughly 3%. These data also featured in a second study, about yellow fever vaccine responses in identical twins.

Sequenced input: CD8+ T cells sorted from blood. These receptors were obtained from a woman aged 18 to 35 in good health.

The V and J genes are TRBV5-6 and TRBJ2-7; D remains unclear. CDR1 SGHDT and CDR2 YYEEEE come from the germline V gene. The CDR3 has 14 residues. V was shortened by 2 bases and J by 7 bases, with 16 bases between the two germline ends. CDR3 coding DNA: TGTGCCAGCAGCTTTGGCCAAACTAATGAGGAGCAGTACTTC. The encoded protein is CASSFGQTNEEQYF.

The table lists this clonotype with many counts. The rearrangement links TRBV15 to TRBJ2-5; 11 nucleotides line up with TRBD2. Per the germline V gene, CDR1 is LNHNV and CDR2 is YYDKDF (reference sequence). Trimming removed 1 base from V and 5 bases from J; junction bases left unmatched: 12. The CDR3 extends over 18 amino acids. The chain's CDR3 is CATSRGLEGLAEQETQYF. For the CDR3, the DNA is TGTGCCACCAGCAGAGGTTTGGAGGGACTAGCGGAACAGGAGACCCAGTACTTC.

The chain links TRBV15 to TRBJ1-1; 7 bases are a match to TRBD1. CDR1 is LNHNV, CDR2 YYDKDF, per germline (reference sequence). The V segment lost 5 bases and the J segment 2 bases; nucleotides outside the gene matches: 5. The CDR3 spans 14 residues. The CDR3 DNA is TGTGCCACCAGCGAAGGGGGCAGTAACACTGAAGCTTTCTTT. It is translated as CATSEGGSNTEAFF.

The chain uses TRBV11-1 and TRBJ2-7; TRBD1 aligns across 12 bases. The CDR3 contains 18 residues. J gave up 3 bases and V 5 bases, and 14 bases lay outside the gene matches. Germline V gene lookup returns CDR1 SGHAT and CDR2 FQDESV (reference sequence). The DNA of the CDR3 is TGTGCCAGCAGCCACGGGACAGGGGGCGCGGAGGGCTACTACGAGCAGTACTTC. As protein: CASSHGTGGAEGYYEQYF. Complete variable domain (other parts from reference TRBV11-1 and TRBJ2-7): EAEVAQSPRYKITEKSQAVAFWCDPISGHATLYWYRQILGQGPELLVQFQDESVVDDSQLPKDRFSAERLKGVDSTLKIQPAELGDSAMYLCASSHGTGGAEGYYEQYFGPGTRLTVT.

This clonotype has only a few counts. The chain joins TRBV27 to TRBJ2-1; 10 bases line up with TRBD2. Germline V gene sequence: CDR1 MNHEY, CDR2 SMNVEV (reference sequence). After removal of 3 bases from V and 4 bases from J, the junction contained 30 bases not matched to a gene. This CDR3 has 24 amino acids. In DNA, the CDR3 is TGTGCCAGCAGTTTGGTACCTAGCGGGAGAGGGGGTAACCCTAAAGTCGGTAGGTACAATGAGCAGTTCTTC. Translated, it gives CASSLVPSGRGGNPKVGRYNEQFF.

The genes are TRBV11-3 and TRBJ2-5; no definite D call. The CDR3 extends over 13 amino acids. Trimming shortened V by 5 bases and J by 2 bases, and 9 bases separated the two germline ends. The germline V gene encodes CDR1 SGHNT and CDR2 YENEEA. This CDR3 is CASSVGEQETQYF. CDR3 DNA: TGTGCCAGCAGCGTCGGCGAACAAGAGACCCAGTACTTC.

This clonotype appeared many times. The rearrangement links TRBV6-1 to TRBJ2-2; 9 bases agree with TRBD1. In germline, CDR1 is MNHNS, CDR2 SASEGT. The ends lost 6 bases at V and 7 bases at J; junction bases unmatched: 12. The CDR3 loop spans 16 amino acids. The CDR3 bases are TGTGCCAGCAGGACCGGACAGGGGTACTTTGGCGGGGAGCTGTTTTTT. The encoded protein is CASRTGQGYFGGELFF.

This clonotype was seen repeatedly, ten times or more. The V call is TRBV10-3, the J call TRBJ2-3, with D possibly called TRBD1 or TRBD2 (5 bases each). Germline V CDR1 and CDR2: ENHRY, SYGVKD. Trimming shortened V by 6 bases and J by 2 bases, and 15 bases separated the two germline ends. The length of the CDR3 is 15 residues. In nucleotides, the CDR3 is TGTGCCATCAGCAAAACAGGAGACTACACAGATACGCAGTATTTT. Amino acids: CAISKTGDYTDTQYF.

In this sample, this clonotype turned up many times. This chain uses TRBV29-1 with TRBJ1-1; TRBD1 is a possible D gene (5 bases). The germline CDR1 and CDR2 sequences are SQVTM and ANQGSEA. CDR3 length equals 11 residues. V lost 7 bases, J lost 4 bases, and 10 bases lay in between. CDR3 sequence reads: CSALGGTEAFF. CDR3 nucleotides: TGCAGCGCCCTCGGGGGCACTGAAGCTTTCTTT.

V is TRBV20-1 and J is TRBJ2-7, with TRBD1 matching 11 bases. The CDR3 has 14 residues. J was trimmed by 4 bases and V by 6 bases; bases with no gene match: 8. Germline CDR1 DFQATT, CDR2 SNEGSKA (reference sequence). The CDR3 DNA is TGCAGTGCCAGGGACAGGGGGTCGACATACGAGCAGTACTTC. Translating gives CSARDRGSTYEQYF.

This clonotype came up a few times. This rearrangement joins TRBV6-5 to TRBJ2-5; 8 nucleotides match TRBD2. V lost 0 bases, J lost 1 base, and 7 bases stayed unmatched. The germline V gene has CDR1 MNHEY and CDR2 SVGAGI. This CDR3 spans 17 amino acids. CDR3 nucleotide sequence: TGTGCCAGCAGTTACTCATCCCTAGCGGGTCTCCAAGAGACCCAGTACTTC. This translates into CASSYSSLAGLQETQYF.

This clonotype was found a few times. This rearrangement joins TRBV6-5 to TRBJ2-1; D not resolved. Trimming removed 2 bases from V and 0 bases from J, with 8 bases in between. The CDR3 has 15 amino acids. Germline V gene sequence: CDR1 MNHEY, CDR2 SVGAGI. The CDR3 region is CASSYPGDSYNEQFF. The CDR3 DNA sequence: TGTGCCAGCAGTTACCCTGGGGACTCCTACAATGAGCAGTTCTTC.

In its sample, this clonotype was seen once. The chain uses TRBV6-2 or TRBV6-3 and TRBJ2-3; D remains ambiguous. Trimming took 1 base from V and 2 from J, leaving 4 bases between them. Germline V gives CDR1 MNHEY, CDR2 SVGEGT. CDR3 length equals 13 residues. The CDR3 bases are TGTGCCAGCAGTTACTTGGACACAGATACGCAGTATTTT. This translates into CASSYLDTDTQYF.

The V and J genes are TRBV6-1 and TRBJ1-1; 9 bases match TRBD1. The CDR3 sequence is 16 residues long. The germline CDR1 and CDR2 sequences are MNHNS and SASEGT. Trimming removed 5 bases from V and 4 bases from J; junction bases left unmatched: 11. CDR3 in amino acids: CASSLRGQGFITEAFF. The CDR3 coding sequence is TGTGCCAGCAGTCTCAGGGGACAGGGATTCATCACTGAAGCTTTCTTT.

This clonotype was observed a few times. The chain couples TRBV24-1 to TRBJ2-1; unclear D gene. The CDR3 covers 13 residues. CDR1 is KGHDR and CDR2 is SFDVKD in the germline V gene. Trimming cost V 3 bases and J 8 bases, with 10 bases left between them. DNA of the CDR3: TGTGCCACCAGTGATCGTTACGCGGATGAGCAGTTCTTC. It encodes CATSDRYADEQFF.

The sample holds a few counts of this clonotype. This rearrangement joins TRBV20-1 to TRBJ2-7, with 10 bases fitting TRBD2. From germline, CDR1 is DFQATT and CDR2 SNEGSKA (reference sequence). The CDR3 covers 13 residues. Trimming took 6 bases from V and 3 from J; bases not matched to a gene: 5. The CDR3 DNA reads TGCAGTGCCCCTGGACTAGCGGACTACGAGCAGTACTTC. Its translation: CSAPGLADYEQYF.

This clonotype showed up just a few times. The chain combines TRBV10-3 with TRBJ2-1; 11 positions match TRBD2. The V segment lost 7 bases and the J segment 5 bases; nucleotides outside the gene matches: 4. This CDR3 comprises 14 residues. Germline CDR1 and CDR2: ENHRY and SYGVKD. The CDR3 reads CAITPGLADNEQFF. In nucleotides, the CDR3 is TGTGCCATCACACCGGGACTAGCGGACAATGAGCAGTTCTTC.

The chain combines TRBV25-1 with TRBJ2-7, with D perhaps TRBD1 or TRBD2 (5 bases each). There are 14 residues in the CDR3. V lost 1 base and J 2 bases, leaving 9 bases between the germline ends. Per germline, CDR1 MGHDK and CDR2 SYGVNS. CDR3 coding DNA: TGTGCCAGCAGTGAATCGCAGGGACCCTACGAGCAGTACTTC. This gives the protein CASSESQGPYEQYF.